Listed below are T cell receptor beta chains from one sample, sequenced in a study of cytomegalovirus exposure and HLA in healthy donors. The protocol was immunoSEQ multiplex PCR, while the TCRdb copy is restricted to in-frame clones and leaves out a portion. The sample records 110,000 or so clones, about 64% being singletons. The sequencing sample was made of PBMCs. The receptors were sampled from a man between 18 and 35 years old in good health and CMV-seropositive. CDR3s include the opening cysteine and the closing phenylalanine or tryptophan. D genes are given only for firm matches. Only some rows state a clone size, as once, few, many or a class for expanded clones.

CDR3 length: 13; clone size: few; D gene: NA; J gene: TRBJ1-2; V gene: TRBV6-1; CDR3 DNA: TGTGCCAGCAGTGAACAGGGTAGGCATGGCTACACCTTC; CDR3 protein: CASSEQGRHGYTF
CDR3 length: 19; clone size: once; D gene: TRBD1; J gene: TRBJ1-6; V gene: TRBV4-1; CDR3 DNA: TGCGCCAGCAGCCAGCCACTGACCGGGACAGGGTGGAATAATTCACCCCTCCACTTT; CDR3 protein: CASSQPLTGTGWNNSPLHF
CDR3 length: 13; clone size: NA; D gene: TRBD1; J gene: TRBJ2-1; V gene: TRBV11-2; CDR3 DNA: TGTGCCAGCAGCAGAGACAGGGGCTATGAGCAGTTCTTC; CDR3 protein: CASSRDRGYEQFF
CDR3 length: 12; clone size: NA; D gene: NA; J gene: TRBJ1-3; V gene: TRBV6-6; CDR3 DNA: TGTGCCAGCAGTCGCAACAGAGACACCATATATTTT; CDR3 protein: CASSRNRDTIYF
CDR3 length: 16; clone size: NA; D gene: TRBD2; J gene: TRBJ2-1; V gene: TRBV5-1; CDR3 DNA: TGCGCCAGCAGCTCCTTGGCGGGGGGGACCTACAATGAGCAGTTCTTC; CDR3 protein: CASSSLAGGTYNEQFF
CDR3 length: 18; clone size: once; D gene: TRBD1; J gene: TRBJ1-1; V gene: TRBV5-1; CDR3 DNA: TGCGCCAGCAGCTTGTATGGGACAGGGGGCTCTACAAACACTGAAGCTTTCTTT; CDR3 protein: CASSLYGTGGSTNTEAFF
CDR3 length: 16; clone size: NA; D gene: TRBD2; J gene: TRBJ2-3; V gene: TRBV19; CDR3 DNA: TGTGCCAGTAGTATAGGAGCAGCGGGGAGCACAGATACGCAGTATTTT; CDR3 protein: CASSIGAAGSTDTQYF
CDR3 length: 15; clone size: NA; D gene: NA; J gene: TRBJ2-6; V gene: TRBV15; CDR3 DNA: TGTGCCACCAGCAACGGAGGTTCTGGGGCCAACGTCCTGACTTTC; CDR3 protein: CATSNGGSGANVLTF
CDR3 length: 14; clone size: NA; D gene: NA; J gene: TRBJ1-2; V gene: TRBV5-1; CDR3 DNA: TGCGCCAGCAGCCCCGGACTGAGTAACTATGGCTACACCTTC; CDR3 protein: CASSPGLSNYGYTF
CDR3 length: 14; clone size: NA; D gene: NA; J gene: TRBJ1-4; V gene: TRBV4-2; CDR3 DNA: TGTGCCAGCAGCCAACCGACTTCACAGGCGGAACTGTTTTTT; CDR3 protein: CASSQPTSQAELFF
CDR3 length: 15; clone size: NA; D gene: TRBD1; J gene: TRBJ1-1; V gene: TRBV5-4; CDR3 DNA: TGTGCCAGCAGGCCCCTGGGGACAGGGGCGACTGAAGCTTTCTTT; CDR3 protein: CASRPLGTGATEAFF
CDR3 length: 14; clone size: NA; D gene: NA; J gene: TRBJ1-2; V gene: TRBV5-6; CDR3 DNA: TGTGCCAGCAGCTTGGTTTCCGCTATTTATGGCTACACCTTC; CDR3 protein: CASSLVSAIYGYTF
CDR3 length: 15; clone size: NA; D gene: NA; J gene: TRBJ1-1; V gene: TRBV6-1; CDR3 DNA: TGTGCCAGCAGGGGCCTCAGGGGATTAAACACTGAAGCTTTCTTT; CDR3 protein: CASRGLRGLNTEAFF
CDR3 length: 14; clone size: few; D gene: NA; J gene: TRBJ2-7; V gene: TRBV28; CDR3 DNA: TGTGCCAGCAGTTTTAGGCAGGGGCCTCAGGAGCAGTACTTC; CDR3 protein: CASSFRQGPQEQYF